This TCR beta chain stems from a study of T cells after yellow fever vaccination. This clonotype was observed a few times. For TCR, cDNA came from 5'RACE template switching, which added a universal primer site and UMIs. TCRdb fed the 5' RACE reads into MiXCR, producing one record per CDR3 protein. Here the sample spans 360,000 or so distinct CDR3 sequences, roughly 12% being singletons. V was cut by 0 bases and J by 7 bases, with 21 bases left in between. Germline V gene data show CDR1 as SGHAT and CDR2 as FQNNGV. There are 18 residues in the CDR3. The source of this sequence is a man younger than 35 who received the YFV17D yellow fever vaccine. Sequencing was performed on PBMCs, taken on the day of the first yellow fever vaccination. The chain uses TRBV11-2 and TRBJ2-2; D may be TRBD1 (6 bases). The CDR3 spells CASSLDPRAGELNGELFF. The CDR3 bases are TGTGCCAGCAGCTTAGATCCAAGGGCAGGGGAGTTGAACGGGGAGCTGTTTTTT.